These 9 T cell receptor beta chains were sequenced from one sample in a study of memory CD4+ T cells and cytomegalovirus serostatus. The sort gate was single viable CD3+CD4+CD8-CD45RO+ cells for memory CD4+ T cells. Assay: immunoSEQ multiplex PCR; the TCRdb copy retains only in-frame clones and omits some. The profile shows 30,000 to 40,000 clones, roughly 80% of them singletons. The sample was memory CD4+ T cells from blood. Receptor source: an adult in good health and CMV-seronegative. Some clones in this sample may be carry-over from other donors' samples.

The gene calls are TRBV15 and TRBJ2-3, with 7 bases lining up with TRBD2. Germline V lookup: CDR1 LNHNV, CDR2 YYDKDF (reference sequence). The J segment lost 1 base and the V segment lost 1 base, leaving 5 bases of the junction unmatched. The CDR3 is 16 amino acids. CDR3 region: CATSRVSSGGTDTQYF. The CDR3 DNA sequence: TGTGCCACCAGCAGAGTCTCCAGCGGGGGCACAGATACGCAGTATTTT.

This clone was counted between two and nine times. CDR3 nucleotides: TGTGCCAGCAGCCCATTCCGACCAGGGGCCGGAAACACCATATATTTT. This codes for CASSPFRPGAGNTIYF. J is TRBJ1-3 and V is TRBV7-8; tentatively, D is TRBD1 (6 bases). V dropped 5 bases and J dropped 4 bases, with 18 bases sitting between them. The CDR3 has 16 amino acids. Germline assignment: CDR1 SGHVS and CDR2 FQNEAQ.

The chain carries TRBV9 and TRBJ1-1, with TRBD1 identical over 10 bases. After removal of 3 bases from V and 7 bases from J, the junction contained 9 bases not matched to a gene. The germline V gene has CDR1 SGDLS and CDR2 YYNGEE. The CDR3 runs to 15 residues. CDR3 sequence (DNA): TGTGCCAGCAGCGCCGGGGACAGGGGTATAAGTGAAGCTTTCTTT. Protein sequence: CASSAGDRGISEAFF.

The chain uses TRBV10-2 and TRBJ2-5; the D is unclear. The CDR3 has 11 amino acids. Trimming shortened V by 5 bases and J by 1 base, and 2 bases separated the two germline ends. CDR1 and CDR2 from the germline V gene are WSHSY and SAAADI. As DNA, the CDR3 is TGCGCCAGCAGTTTCCAAGAGACCCAGTACTTC. Translation gives CASSFQETQYF.

This clone was detected only once. CDR3 in amino acids: CASSRTGGGDTEAFF. In DNA, the CDR3 is TGTGCCAGCAGCCGGACCGGGGGAGGGGACACTGAAGCTTTCTTT. The chain has TRBV7-9 and TRBJ1-1; maybe TRBD1 (5 bases). This CDR3 has 15 amino acids. Germline V gives CDR1 SEHNR, CDR2 FQNEAQ (reference sequence). With 5 bases removed from V and 3 bases from J, the gap between germline ends came to 16 bases.

The chain joins TRBV7-9 to TRBJ1-2; no clear D gene. CDR1 and CDR2 from the germline V gene are SEHNR and FQNEAQ (reference sequence). V lost 0 bases to trimming and J lost 8 bases, with 16 bases between them. This CDR3 spans 15 amino acids. CDR3: CASSLAARSDNGYTF. CDR3 bases: TGTGCCAGCAGCTTAGCCGCCCGGAGTGATAACGGCTACACCTTC.

The V call is TRBV6-5, the J call TRBJ2-4, with D hard to call. V was trimmed by 2 bases and J by 6 bases, leaving 8 bases between them. Per the germline V gene, CDR1 is MNHEY and CDR2 is SVGAGI. The CDR3 contains 13 residues. The CDR3 DNA reads TGTGCCAGCAGTTACACGGACGGAAACATTCAGTACTTC. Translation gives CASSYTDGNIQYF.

The rearrangement joins TRBV7-2 to TRBJ2-2; D tentatively reads TRBD1 or TRBD2 (6 bases each). The CDR3 extends over 16 amino acids. The ends were cut back, 2 bases at V and 1 base at J, with 11 bases in the middle. Germline V gene lookup returns CDR1 SGHTA and CDR2 FQGNSA. The CDR3 is CASSLSGGLNTGELFF. CDR3 DNA: TGTGCCAGCAGCTTATCCGGGGGCCTGAACACCGGGGAGCTGTTTTTT.

This rearrangement joins TRBV4-1 to TRBJ1-1; 11 nucleotides line up with TRBD1. Trimming cost V 5 bases and J 0 bases; bases outside gene matches: 8. The CDR3 loop spans 17 amino acids. Germline CDR1 reads MGHRA; CDR2 reads YSYEKL. In DNA, the CDR3 is TGCGCCAGCAGCAAGGGGACAGGGGGGGAACTGAACACTGAAGCTTTCTTT. Protein sequence: CASSKGTGGELNTEAFF.